This T cell receptor beta chain comes out of a study of shared clonotypes between healthy human individuals. The CDR3 spans 15 residues. V was trimmed by 4 bases and J by 0 bases, leaving 10 bases between them. The germline CDR1 and CDR2 sequences are SGHRS and YFSETQ. The protocol was immunoSEQ multiplex PCR, while the TCRdb copy is restricted to in-frame clones and leaves out a portion. The profile covers roughly 650,000 clones, with around 97% appearing a single time and around 0.057% taken by the ten largest. The rearrangement links TRBV5-1 to TRBJ1-4; D unclear. What was sequenced was naive CD4+ T cells sorted from blood. The sample's subset: CD45RA+ positively selected. The TCR originated in a woman aged 25 to 45 in good health. CDR3 in DNA: TGCGCCAGCAGCGGGTGGGGATCAACTAATGAAAAACTGTTTTTT. Translating gives CASSGWGSTNEKLFF.